This entry describes one T cell receptor (beta chain). The data belong to a study of T cell changes during pregnancy in multiple sclerosis. Germline assignment: CDR1 MDHEN and CDR2 SYDVKM. The CDR3 is made up of 14 amino acids. V was cut by 2 bases and J by 0 bases, with 5 bases left in between. Clones were sequenced by immunoSEQ multiplex PCR, and TCRdb holds only the in-frame ones, with some missing. The sample has about 97,000 clones, more than 85% seen once; the top ten hold 3% to 3.5%. The chain has TRBV28 and TRBJ1-5; D is unclear. Source: peripheral blood, taken in the second trimester of pregnancy. This TCR derives from a female donor with multiple sclerosis, enrolled in a pregnancy study. CDR3 sequence (DNA): TGTGCCAGCAGTTTAGAGGATAGCAATCAGCCCCAGCATTTT. It yields the protein CASSLEDSNQPQHF.